Its frequency marks the clone carrying this T cell receptor (beta chain) as medium-sized. One tube held mixed TRB-A and TRB-B primer pools for touch-down PCR. For each CDR3 protein, TCRdb gives one entry from its re-call of the multiplex PCR reads, without DNA. Listed are some 1,500 distinct CDR3 sequences; 50% to 60% falls within the top ten. The data belong to a study of T cell clusters in autoimmune cytopenias. TRB was amplified from approximately 230 ng of peripheral blood genomic DNA per sample. The CDR3 has 15 residues. Germline assignment: CDR1 SGHVS and CDR2 FNYEAQ. These same records also appear under a second study, on T cell repertoires in aging, cancer and after chemotherapy. That paper adds: Paired samples before and after chemotherapy came from chronic lymphocytic leukemia patients on fludarabine- or bendamustine-based regimens. Across the chemotherapy interval, each cancer cohort showed higher median generation probability, suggesting thymic rebound.

Sequencing used peripheral blood. The gene calls are TRBV7-6 and TRBJ2-7; as DNA is missing, the TRBD1 call by TCRdb cannot be tested. The origin of this receptor is a human donor with chronic lymphocytic leukemia. The CDR3: CASSDTHRGQYEQYF. Drawing the rest from reference TRBV7-6 and TRBJ2-7, the complete variable domain is GAGVSQSPRYKVTKRGQDVALRCDPISGHVSLYWYRQALGQGPEFLTYFNYEAQQDKSGLPNDRFSAERPEGSISTLTIQRTEQRDSAMYRCASSDTHRGQYEQYFGPGTRLTVT.